Sequencing of this TCR beta chain was carried out in a study of cytomegalovirus exposure and HLA in healthy donors. The CDR3 is 16 amino acids. V lost 4 bases, J lost 0 bases, and 6 bases stayed unmatched. The germline CDR1 and CDR2 sequences are SGHDT and YYEEEE. Regarding the study as a whole: Later analysis associated a missense DCLRE1C variant with TCR beta V- and J-gene trimming. Researchers reportedly found TCR beta sequences accurately predicted most subjects' HLA-A and HLA-B alleles. According to an earlier analysis, most TCR beta V segments yielded productive rearrangements about 90% or about 30% of the time. Later examination showed HLA-associated TCR beta chains had greater clonal expansion than equally common others.

The study ran its PCR with 60 Vbeta and 13 Jbeta primers. The data were produced by immunoSEQ multiplex PCR, yet TCRdb's version contains in-frame clones alone and is incomplete. Counted here are around 40,000 clones, 60% to 80% occurring once; the ten biggest clones make up 1.4%. Comments on this clone: The antigen remains undetermined.

The gene calls are TRBV5-6 and TRBJ1-1; 10 bases align to TRBD1. The source is a man under 40 in good health and CMV-seronegative. The sequenced sample was PBMCs. The CDR3 region has the DNA TGTGCCAGCAGCGTTGACAGGGGGCGAGTGAACACTGAAGCTTTCTTT. It translates to CASSVDRGRVNTEAFF.